These T cell receptor beta chains were read from a single sample in a study of cytomegalovirus exposure and HLA in healthy donors. Profiled with immunoSEQ multiplex PCR; TCRdb holds only in-frame clones, not every one. The data contain around 190,000 clones, about 81% of them singletons. Sample: PBMCs. The receptors derive from a woman aged 25 to 39 in good health and CMV-seronegative. The CDR3 runs from the conserved cysteine through the conserved F or W.

v_gene: TRBV9
CDR3aa: CASSDYRTENEQFF

v_gene: TRBV6-7
CDR3aa: CASSRQSLGWCNQPQHF

v_gene: TRBV27
CDR3aa: CASKGRQSHSPLHF

v_gene: TRBV5-1
CDR3aa: CASSSRAGSYEQYF

v_gene: TRBV5-1
CDR3aa: CASSPEGHEQYF

v_gene: TRBV5-4
CDR3aa: CASSPPNSPLHF

v_gene: TRBV5-6
CDR3aa: CASSPAGGEKLFF

v_gene: TRBV5-4
CDR3aa: CASSLPPGMNTEAFF

v_gene: TRBV11-2
CDR3aa: CASSFGNRGPTGELFF

v_gene: TRBV28
CDR3aa: CASSSPGGNYGYTF

v_gene: TRBV9
CDR3aa: CASSVGTESNQPQHF

v_gene: TRBV11-3
CDR3aa: CASSLDGGTYEQYF

v_gene: TRBV7-8
CDR3aa: CASSLDQGQGQETQYF

v_gene: TRBV5-6
CDR3aa: CASSPGLAESTYEQYF

v_gene: TRBV6-5
CDR3aa: CASSYSWGAGELFF

v_gene: TRBV27
CDR3aa: CASSFQGAGSYGYTF